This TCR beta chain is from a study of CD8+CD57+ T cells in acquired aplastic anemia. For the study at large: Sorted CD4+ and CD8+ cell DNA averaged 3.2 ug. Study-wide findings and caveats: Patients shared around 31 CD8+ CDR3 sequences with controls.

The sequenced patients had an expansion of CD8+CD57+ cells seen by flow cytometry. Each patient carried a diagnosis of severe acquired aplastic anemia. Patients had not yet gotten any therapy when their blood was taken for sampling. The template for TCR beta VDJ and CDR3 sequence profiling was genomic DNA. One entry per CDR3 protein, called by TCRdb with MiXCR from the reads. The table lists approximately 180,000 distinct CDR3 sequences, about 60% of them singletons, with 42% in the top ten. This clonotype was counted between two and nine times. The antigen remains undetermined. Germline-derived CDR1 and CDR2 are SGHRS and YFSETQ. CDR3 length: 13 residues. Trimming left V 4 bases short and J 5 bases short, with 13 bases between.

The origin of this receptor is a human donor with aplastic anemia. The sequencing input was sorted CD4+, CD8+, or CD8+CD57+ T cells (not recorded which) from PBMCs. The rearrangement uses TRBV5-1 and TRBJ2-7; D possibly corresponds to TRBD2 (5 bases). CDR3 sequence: CASSLDWGDEQYF. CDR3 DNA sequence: TGCGCCAGCAGCCTGGATTGGGGAGACGAGCAGTACTTC.